This T cell receptor beta chain was identified in a study of cytomegalovirus exposure and HLA in healthy donors. Looked up from germline, CDR1 is SNHLY and CDR2 is FYNNEI. The CDR3 totals 15 residues. The V and J ends lost 6 bases and 3 bases respectively, with 15 bases between them. PCR was performed using 60 Vbeta and 13 Jbeta primers. The table came from immunoSEQ multiplex PCR; TCRdb's copy has only in-frame clones and leaves some out. The sample shows 150,000 to 200,000 clones, around 90% of them seen only once. These donors counted as nominally healthy when sampled, but unrecorded immune exposures were likely.

The chain is built from TRBV2 and TRBJ1-3; D may be TRBD1 (5 bases). What was sequenced was PBMCs. The sequence derives from a woman between 18 and 29 years old in good health and CMV-seronegative. The CDR3 region has the DNA TGTGCCAGCAGCCAAAATTTGGGACTTGGAAACACCATATATTTT. Protein sequence: CASSQNLGLGNTIYF.